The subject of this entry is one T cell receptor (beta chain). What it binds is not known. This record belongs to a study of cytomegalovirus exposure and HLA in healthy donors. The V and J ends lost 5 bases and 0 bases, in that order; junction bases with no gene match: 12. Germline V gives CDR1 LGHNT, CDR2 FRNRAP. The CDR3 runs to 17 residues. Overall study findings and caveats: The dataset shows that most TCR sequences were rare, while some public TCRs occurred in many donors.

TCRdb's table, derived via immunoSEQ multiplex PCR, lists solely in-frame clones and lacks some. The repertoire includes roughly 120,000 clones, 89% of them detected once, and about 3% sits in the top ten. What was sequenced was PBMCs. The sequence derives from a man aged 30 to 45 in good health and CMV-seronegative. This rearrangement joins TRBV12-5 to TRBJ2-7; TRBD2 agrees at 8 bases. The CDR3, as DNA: TGTGCTAGTGGTGCCCTCGGTGGAGCGGGGGCCTCCTACGAGCAGTACTTC. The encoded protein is CASGALGGAGASYEQYF.